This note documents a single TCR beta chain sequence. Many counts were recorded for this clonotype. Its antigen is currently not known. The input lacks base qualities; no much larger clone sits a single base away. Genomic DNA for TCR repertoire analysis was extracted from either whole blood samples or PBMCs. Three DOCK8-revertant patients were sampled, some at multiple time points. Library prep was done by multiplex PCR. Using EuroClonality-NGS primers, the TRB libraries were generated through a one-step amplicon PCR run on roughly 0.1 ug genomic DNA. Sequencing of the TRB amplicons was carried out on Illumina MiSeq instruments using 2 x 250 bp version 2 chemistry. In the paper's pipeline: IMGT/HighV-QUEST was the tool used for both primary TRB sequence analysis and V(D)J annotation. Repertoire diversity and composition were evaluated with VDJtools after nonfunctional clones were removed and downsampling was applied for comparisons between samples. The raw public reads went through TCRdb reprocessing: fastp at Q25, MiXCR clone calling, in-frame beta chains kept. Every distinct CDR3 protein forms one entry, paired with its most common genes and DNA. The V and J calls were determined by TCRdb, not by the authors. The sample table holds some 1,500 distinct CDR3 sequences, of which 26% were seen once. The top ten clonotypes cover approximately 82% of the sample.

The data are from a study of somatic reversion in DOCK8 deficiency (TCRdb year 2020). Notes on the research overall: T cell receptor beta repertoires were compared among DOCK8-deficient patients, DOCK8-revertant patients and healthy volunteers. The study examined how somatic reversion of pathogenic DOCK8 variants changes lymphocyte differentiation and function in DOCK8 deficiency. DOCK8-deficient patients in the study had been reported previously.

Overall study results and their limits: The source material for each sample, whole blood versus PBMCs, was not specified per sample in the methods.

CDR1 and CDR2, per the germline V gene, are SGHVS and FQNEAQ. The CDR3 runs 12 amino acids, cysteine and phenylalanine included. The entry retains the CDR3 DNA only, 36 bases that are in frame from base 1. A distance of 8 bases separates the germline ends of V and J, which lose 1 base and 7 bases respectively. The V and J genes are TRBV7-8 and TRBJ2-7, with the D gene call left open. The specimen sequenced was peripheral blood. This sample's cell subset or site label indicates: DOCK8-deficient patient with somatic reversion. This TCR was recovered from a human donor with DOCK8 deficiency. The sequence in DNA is TGTGCCAGCAGCTTAGTATCATGGGAGCAGTACTTC. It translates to CASSLVSWEQYF. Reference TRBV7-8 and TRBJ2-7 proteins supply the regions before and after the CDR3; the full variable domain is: GAGVSQSPRYKVAKRGQDVALRCDPISGHVSLFWYQQALGQGPEFLTYFQNEAQLDKSGLPSDRFFAERPEGSVSTLKIQRTQQEDSAVYLCASSLVSWEQYFGPGTRLTVT.